The present T cell receptor beta chain was sequenced within a study of T cell responses to AZD1222 COVID-19 vaccine. Note on this clone: Its matching antigen is unknown.

V dropped 0 bases and J dropped 4 bases, with 11 bases sitting between them. Germline CDR1 and CDR2: MNHEY and SVGEGT. This CDR3 region has 15 residues. General study points: Spike-specific TCRs gained breadth and depth after people received two AZD1222 doses. Repertoires in all cases were sampled only once the peak T cell response had passed. Seropositive at baseline were only 5 to 7 AZD1222 recipients.

Second-dose schedules of about 4 or about 12 weeks were combined. The table came from immunoSEQ multiplex PCR; TCRdb's copy has only in-frame clones and leaves some out. The sample carries more than 75,000 clones, about 83% recorded once. The TCR originated in an adult who received the AZD1222 COVID-19 vaccine. V and J are TRBV6-2 or TRBV6-3 and TRBJ2-3, with D perhaps matching TRBD2 (6 bases). Sample: peripheral blood, taken 28 days after the second AZD1222 dose. The CDR3 sequence is CASSYSYGSADTQYF. The CDR3 DNA reads as TGTGCCAGCAGTTACTCGTACGGGAGTGCAGATACGCAGTATTTT.